The 26 T cell receptor beta chains given below trace back to one sample, sequenced in a study of Graves' ophthalmopathy and Graves' hyperthyroidism. RNA served as the template for amplifying TCR beta CDR3 regions. HTBI primers primed a first-round RT-PCR, and a second-round multiplex PCR followed. TCRdb redid the calling of the multiplex PCR reads with MiXCR, one entry per CDR3 protein. The table lists 650,000 to 900,000 distinct CDR3 sequences, roughly two fifths of them singletons, with about 40% in the top ten. The source material was peripheral blood. The receptors originated from an adult man with Graves' ophthalmopathy.

This clonotype occurred many times. This rearrangement joins TRBV25-1 to TRBJ1-1, with D uncertain. The V end lost 2 bases, the J end lost 1 base, and 2 bases lay between the germline ends. The V gene's germline CDR1 is MGHDK and CDR2 SYGVNS. The CDR3 length is 12 residues. CDR3 region: CASSEQNTEAFF. The CDR3 nucleotides are TGTGCCAGCAGTGAACAGAACACTGAAGCTTTCTTT.

There are many counts of this clonotype. One end of the junction does not line up with germline, which may come from a read error. J is TRBJ1-1 and V is TRBV5-1, with 9 bases aligning to TRBD1. Germline CDR1 reads SGHRS; CDR2 reads YFSETQ. The CDR3 totals 15 residues. Written as DNA, the CDR3 is TGTGCCAGCAGCTTAGTGGGACAGGGGAACACTGAAGCTTTCTTT. Protein sequence: CASSLVGQGNTEAFF. Looking up the rest from reference TRBV5-1 and TRBJ1-1 gives the full variable domain: KAGVTQTPRYLIKTRGQQVTLSCSPISGHRSVSWYQQTPGQGLQFLFEYFSETQRNKGNFPGRFSGRQFSNSRSEMNVSTLELGDSALYLCASSLVGQGNTEAFFGQGTRLTVV.

The rearrangement uses TRBV7-3 and TRBJ1-3, with 7 bases matching TRBD1. CDR1 and CDR2 (germline): SGHTA, FQGTGA. V gave up 5 bases and J gave up 0 bases; unmatched junction bases: 4. The CDR3 consists of 15 residues. The CDR3 loop is CASSVDRDSGNTIYF. For the CDR3, the DNA is TGTGCCAGCAGCGTCGACAGGGACTCTGGAAACACCATATATTTT.

In the case of this clonotype: One end of the junction varies from germline; a read error may be responsible. This chain uses TRBV15 with TRBJ1-4; D is undetermined. The CDR3 has 15 amino acids. Per the germline V gene, CDR1 is LNHNV and CDR2 is YYDKDF (reference sequence). The CDR3 sequence: CATSSRGPTSEKLFF. Here the CDR3 DNA reads TGTGCCACCAGCAGTAGAGGTCCGACTAGTGAAAAACTGTTTTTT.

The sample holds many counts of this clonotype. The chain recombines TRBV10-3 with TRBJ1-2; D gene ambiguous. Germline lookup yields CDR1 ENHRY and CDR2 SYGVKD. This CDR3 is built from 12 residues. Trimming shortened V by 2 bases and J by 8 bases, and 9 bases separated the two germline ends. The DNA of the CDR3 is TGTGCCATCAGTGAGCGGCTAGGCGGCTACACCTTC. It translates to CAISERLGGYTF.

The V gene is TRBV9, the J gene TRBJ1-2; D may be TRBD1 (5 bases). V shed 4 bases and J shed 4 bases, with 17 bases lying between them. The CDR3 spans 15 residues. Germline-derived CDR1 and CDR2 are SGDLS and YYNGEE. The DNA of the CDR3 is TGTGCCAGCAGCCAAGATCCCACAGGACTCTATGGCTACACCTTC. It is translated as CASSQDPTGLYGYTF.

This clonotype was counted once. This sequence joins TRBV19 and TRBJ1-1; a possible D gene is TRBD1 (5 bases). The CDR3 has 14 residues. Germline V gene sequence: CDR1 LNHDA, CDR2 SQIVND (reference sequence). The V gene lost 8 bases and the J gene lost 1 base, with 14 bases spanning the gap. The DNA for the CDR3 is TGTGCCAGTGGTAAACAGGTTCCGAACACTGAAGCTTTCTTT. This codes for CASGKQVPNTEAFF.

Only a few counts were recorded for this clonotype. The gene calls are TRBV12-3 or TRBV12-4 and TRBJ1-4; no reliable D call. V was shortened by 6 bases and J by 4 bases, with 15 bases between the two germline ends. CDR3 size: 15 residues. In DNA, the CDR3 is TGTGCCAGCAGGACTAACAGAGAGGATAATGAAAAACTGTTTTTT. It translates to CASRTNREDNEKLFF.

This clonotype was seen at least ten times. J is TRBJ2-5 and V is TRBV29-1, with D tentatively TRBD1 or TRBD2 (5 bases each). The CDR3 consists of 15 residues. The V end was cut by 3 bases, the J end by 8 bases, with 22 bases between. Germline assignment: CDR1 SQVTM and CDR2 ANQGSEA. This CDR3 is CSVDYSDQGPKTQYF. The DNA of the CDR3 is TGCAGCGTTGATTATTCCGATCAGGGACCCAAAACCCAGTACTTC.

This clonotype was counted at least ten times. The gene calls are TRBV7-3 and TRBJ1-2, with 11 bases aligning to TRBD1. Losses at the gene ends were 5 bases for V and 2 bases for J; bases not matched to a gene: 7. CDR1 is SGHTA, CDR2 FQGTGA, per germline. The CDR3 consists of 16 residues. CDR3 nucleotides: TGTGCCAGCAGCCCGGACAGGGGGCGCAGAAACTATGGCTACACCTTC. Amino acids: CASSPDRGRRNYGYTF.

V and J are TRBV10-3 and TRBJ1-4, with a tentative D call TRBD1 (5 bases). This CDR3 has 15 amino acids. Trimming removed 5 bases from V and 9 bases from J, with 19 bases in between. Germline V gene data show CDR1 as ENHRY and CDR2 as SYGVKD. The CDR3 coding sequence is TGTGCCATCAGTAACAGGAAAAACACTAAAAAAAAACTGTTTTTT. Translating gives CAISNRKNTKKKLFF.

V gene TRBV7-9 combines with J gene TRBJ2-7, with D perhaps given as TRBD1 or TRBD2 (5 bases each). V was pared by 5 bases and J by 3 bases, with 17 bases between. This CDR3 spans 15 amino acids. The germline CDR1 and CDR2 sequences are SEHNR and FQNEAQ (reference sequence). In DNA form, the CDR3 reads TGTGCCAGCAGCGTTCCTGGGGACGGACTCTACGAGCAGTACTTC. Its protein product is CASSVPGDGLYEQYF.

There are many counts of this clonotype. The chain links TRBV10-2 to TRBJ1-1; D is undetermined. V was clipped by 5 bases and J by 9 bases, with 13 bases between them. The CDR3 consists of 12 residues. CDR1 and CDR2 (germline): WSHSY, SAAADI. The CDR3 region is CASSLQRWQAFF. The CDR3 region has the DNA TGCGCCAGCAGTCTACAGCGGTGGCAAGCTTTCTTT.

This clonotype was detected only a few times. The rearrangement joins TRBV25-1 to TRBJ1-2; possible D gene TRBD1, 5 bases. CDR3 length: 15 amino acids. Germline CDR1 is MGHDK and CDR2 is SYGVNS. Trimming stripped 6 bases from V and 4 bases from J, with 18 bases between. The CDR3 DNA reads as TGTGCCAGCAGCCAAGATCTTGCAGGGATCTATGGCTACACCTTC. Encoded protein: CASSQDLAGIYGYTF.

There are many counts of this clonotype. The V and J genes are TRBV7-9 and TRBJ1-1; no clear D gene. The CDR3 is 12 residues long. In germline, CDR1 is SEHNR, CDR2 FQNEAQ (reference sequence). V dropped 3 bases and J dropped 11 bases, with 13 bases sitting between them. CDR3 protein: CASSLGADGAFF. The CDR3 nucleotides read TGTGCCAGCAGCTTGGGCGCCGATGGGGCTTTCTTT.

The chain employs TRBV7-9 and TRBJ2-2; either TRBD1 or TRBD2 may fit D (5 bases each). This CDR3 comprises 15 residues. V was clipped by 8 bases and J by 6 bases, with 19 bases between them. Germline loops: CDR1 SEHNR, CDR2 FQNEAQ (reference sequence). The CDR3 sequence: CASSPEGPNAGELFF. CDR3 in DNA: TGTGCCAGCTCACCAGAGGGGCCCAATGCCGGGGAGCTGTTTTTT.

This clonotype was seen ten or more times. The chain is built from TRBV2 and TRBJ1-5, with D perhaps matching TRBD1 (5 bases). The CDR3 contains 13 residues. With 3 bases removed from V and 5 bases from J, the gap between germline ends came to 8 bases. From germline, CDR1 is SNHLY and CDR2 FYNNEI. For the CDR3, the DNA is TGTGCCAGCAGTGAGGGACTGTATCAGCCCCAGCATTTT. Residues: CASSEGLYQPQHF.

This clonotype appeared a few times. This chain connects TRBV7-9 to TRBJ1-5; TRBD1 might be the D (5 bases). V shed 1 base and J shed 0 bases, with 13 bases lying between them. The CDR3 loop spans 17 amino acids. Germline loops: CDR1 SEHNR, CDR2 FQNEAQ (reference sequence). In DNA form, the CDR3 reads TGTGCCAGCAGCTTAGGAACACAGGCGGGTAGCAATCAGCCCCAGCATTTT. It translates to CASSLGTQAGSNQPQHF.

This chain links TRBV19 with TRBJ1-1; 8 bases are a match to TRBD1. This CDR3 has 16 amino acids. Unmatched junction bases numbered 10, after V lost 2 bases and J lost 5 bases. Germline V lookup: CDR1 LNHDA, CDR2 SQIVND (reference sequence). The CDR3 DNA reads as TGTGCCAGTAGTATAAGGACAGGGTCTTTTGGTACTGAAGCTTTCTTT. This translates into CASSIRTGSFGTEAFF.

The chain joins TRBV29-1 to TRBJ1-2; D gene uncertain. This CDR3 has 9 residues. The germline V gene encodes CDR1 SQVTM and CDR2 ANQGSEA. V was pared by 1 base and J by 10 bases, with 4 bases between. In DNA form, the CDR3 reads TGCAGCGTTGAAGGAGACTACACCTTC. It codes for CSVEGDYTF.

The CDR3: CSSYPDRENTEAFF. CDR3 sequence (DNA): TGCAGCAGTTATCCTGACAGGGAGAACACTGAAGCTTTCTTT. The gene calls are TRBV29-1 and TRBJ1-1, with 7 bases aligning to TRBD1. The germline V gene has CDR1 SQVTM and CDR2 ANQGSEA. The J segment lost 1 base and the V segment lost 8 bases, leaving 10 bases of the junction unmatched. The CDR3 is 14 amino acids.

Worth noting for this clonotype: A read error may account for a junction end that differs from germline. The rearrangement links TRBV29-1 to TRBJ1-2; tentative D call: TRBD1 (5 bases). Germline CDR1 is SQVTM and CDR2 is ANQGSEA. CDR3 length: 13 amino acids. CDR3 sequence: CSSLGDSYYGYTF. CDR3 DNA: TGCAGCAGCTTGGGAGACAGCTACTATGGCTACACTTTC.

The chain is built from TRBV7-2 and TRBJ1-4, with 7 nucleotides matching TRBD1. The CDR3 totals 15 residues. Germline V gene sequence: CDR1 SGHTA, CDR2 FQGNSA. After removal of 0 bases from V and 5 bases from J, the junction contained 3 bases not matched to a gene. CDR3 nucleotide sequence: TGTGCCAGCAGCTTAGCGGGACAGTCGAATGAAAAACTGTTTTTT. Translated, it gives CASSLAGQSNEKLFF.

In its sample, this clonotype was seen a few times. This chain uses TRBV7-2 with TRBJ2-3; D may correspond to TRBD1 or TRBD2 (5 bases each). Trimming stripped 6 bases from V and 0 bases from J, with 10 bases between. Per the germline V gene, CDR1 is SGHTA and CDR2 is FQGNSA. The CDR3 is 14 residues long. As DNA, the CDR3 is TGTGCCAGCAGACCGGGACGTAGCACAGATACGCAGTATTTT. This sequence encodes CASRPGRSTDTQYF.

This sequence joins TRBV7-9 and TRBJ1-4; maybe TRBD1 (5 bases). The germline V gene encodes CDR1 SEHNR and CDR2 FQNEAQ (reference sequence). V shed 3 bases and J shed 4 bases, with 18 bases lying between them. CDR3 length: 17 amino acids. CDR3 coding DNA: TGTGCCAGCAGCTTGGACCCTCGACAGACCAATAATGAAAAACTGTTTTTT. This sequence encodes CASSLDPRQTNNEKLFF.

This chain joins TRBV9 and TRBJ2-2; D is possibly TRBD2 (5 bases). This CDR3 region has 15 residues. CDR1 and CDR2 (germline): SGDLS, YYNGEE. With 3 bases removed from V and 2 bases from J, the gap between germline ends came to 11 bases. The CDR3 coding sequence is TGTGCCAGCAGCGCTAGGGAGATAAACACCGGGGAGCTGTTTTTT. Translated: CASSAREINTGELFF. Together with reference TRBV9 and TRBJ2-2, the CDR3 gives the full variable domain: DSGVTQTPKHLITATGQRVTLRCSPRSGDLSVYWYQQSLDQGLQFLIQYYNGEERAKGNILERFSAQQFPDLHSELNLSSLELGDSALYFCASSAREINTGELFFGEGSRLTVL.